This TCR beta chain is from a study of cytomegalovirus exposure and HLA in healthy donors. Whole-study findings and limits: The study recorded 160 or so TCR beta chains that were cytomegalovirus-associated. Sequence variants that were highly shared formed a cluster that was likely a sequencing artifact.

The PCR ran on 60 Vbeta and 13 Jbeta primers. Generated by immunoSEQ multiplex PCR, the TCRdb table keeps only in-frame clones and is missing some. Of 100,000 to 150,000 clones detected, 17% appear once; the ten largest clones hold about 3%. On this clone itself: Antigen unknown.

Germline loops: CDR1 SEHNR, CDR2 FQNEAQ (reference sequence). The CDR3 totals 17 residues. The ends were cut back, 6 bases at V and 0 bases at J, with 15 bases in the middle. The clonotype comes from a female donor in good health and CMV-seropositive. Sequences were obtained from PBMCs. The chain employs TRBV7-9 and TRBJ1-6; D possibly corresponds to TRBD1 (5 bases). CDR3 residues: CASRGQSHSSYNSPLHF. CDR3 DNA sequence: TGTGCCAGCAGGGGGCAGAGCCATAGCTCCTATAATTCACCCCTCCACTTT.